This TCR beta chain was sequenced for a study of shared clonotypes between healthy human individuals. The CDR3 runs 15 residues. Deletions cut 0 bases from V and 3 bases from J, with 8 bases between. Per the germline V gene, CDR1 is MNHEY and CDR2 is SVGAGI. This clone was found once. Other DNA sequences of this sample code for an identical CDR3. Within Nashville, Tennessee resided all donors, each a Caucasian adult. Original data processing: ImmunoSEQ supplied junction-only sequences lacking quality scores, so filtering was different. Method: immunoSEQ multiplex PCR; TCRdb's copy keeps in-frame clones and lacks some. The D gene and trimming were derived from the DNA, and the V and J assignments and clone size from that table. The table includes about half a million clones, around 85% detected once.

The TCR was taken from a middle-aged woman in good health. Some clones in this sample may be carry-over from other donors' samples. V and J are TRBV6-5 and TRBJ2-2, with D maybe TRBD1 (5 bases). Input material: PBMCs. The CDR3 nucleotides read TGTGCCAGCAGTTACTCGGTAGGGGACACCGGGGAGCTGTTTTTT. This codes for CASSYSVGDTGELFF.